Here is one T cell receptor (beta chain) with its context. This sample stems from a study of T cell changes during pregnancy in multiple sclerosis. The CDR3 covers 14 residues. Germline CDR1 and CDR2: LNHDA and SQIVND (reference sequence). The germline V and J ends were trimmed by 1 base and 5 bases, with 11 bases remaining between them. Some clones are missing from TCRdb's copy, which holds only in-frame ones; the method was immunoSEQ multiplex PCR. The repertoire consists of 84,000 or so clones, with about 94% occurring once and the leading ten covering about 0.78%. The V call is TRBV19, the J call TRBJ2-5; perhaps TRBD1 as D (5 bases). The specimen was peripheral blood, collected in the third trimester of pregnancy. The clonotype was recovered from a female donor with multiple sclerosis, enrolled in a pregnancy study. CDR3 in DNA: TGTGCCAGTAGTATAGCAGACAGTGTGGAGACCCAGTACTTC. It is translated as CASSIADSVETQYF.